The rows below give T cell receptor beta chains drawn from one sample of a study of tumor and adjacent non-tumor tissue in lung cancer. One entry per CDR3 protein results from TCRdb running MiXCR on the multiplex PCR reads. The data show some 99,000 distinct CDR3 sequences, with approximately 82% seen just once and 35% to 40% held by the top ten. Sequenced input: lung tumor tissue. The receptors derive from a woman aged 55-75 years with non-small cell lung cancer. Both conserved end residues are part of each CDR3. The D gene is left open where the match is weak. The size field is filled for only some rows; it gives once, few, many or a size class.

clone size: -
J gene: TRBJ1-1
CDR3 length: 14
D gene: -
V gene: TRBV20-1
CDR3 protein: CSATPRGRGVEAFF
CDR3 DNA: TGCAGTGCTACGCCTAGAGGCAGAGGAGTTGAAGCTTTCTTT

clone size: -
J gene: TRBJ2-1
CDR3 length: 15
D gene: -
V gene: TRBV5-5
CDR3 protein: CASRLGLVGGNEHYF
CDR3 DNA: TGTGCCAGCAGGCTTGGACTAGTGGGGGGCAATGAGCACTACTTC

clone size: -
J gene: TRBJ2-2
CDR3 length: 14
D gene: -
V gene: TRBV11-2
CDR3 protein: CASSLDLNAGELFF
CDR3 DNA: TGCGCCAGCAGCTTAGATCTAAACGCCGGGGAGCTGTTTTTT

clone size: -
J gene: TRBJ1-1
CDR3 length: 13
D gene: -
V gene: TRBV6-6
CDR3 protein: CASRRVVDAEAFF
CDR3 DNA: TGTGCCAGCAGGAGGGTGGTAGATGCTGAAGCTTTCTTT

clone size: -
J gene: TRBJ2-2
CDR3 length: 17
D gene: TRBD2
V gene: TRBV9
CDR3 protein: CARSPGLAGLNTGELFF
CDR3 DNA: TGTGCCAGGAGCCCGGGACTAGCGGGGCTGAACACCGGGGAGCTGTTTTTT

clone size: -
J gene: TRBJ2-7
CDR3 length: 11
D gene: -
V gene: TRBV29-1
CDR3 protein: CIVVDPYEQYF
CDR3 DNA: TGTATCGTTGTGGACCCCTACGAGCAGTACTTC

clone size: many
J gene: TRBJ1-5
CDR3 length: 12
D gene: -
V gene: TRBV6-2/TRBV6-3
CDR3 protein: CASRGDYQPQHF
CDR3 DNA: TGTGCCAGCCGGGGCGACTATCAGCCCCAGCATTTT

clone size: -
J gene: TRBJ2-1
CDR3 length: 14
D gene: -
V gene: TRBV11-1
CDR3 protein: CASSLAHPDNEQFF
CDR3 DNA: TGTGCCAGCAGCTTAGCGCACCCAGACAATGAGCAGTTCTTC

clone size: -
J gene: TRBJ1-2
CDR3 length: 20
D gene: TRBD1
V gene: TRBV4-1
CDR3 protein: CASSQVRADLTGTGSNGCTF
CDR3 DNA: TGCGCCAGCAGCCAAGTCCGAGCCGATTTAACCGGGACAGGGAGTAATGGCTGCACCTTC

clone size: -
J gene: TRBJ1-1
CDR3 length: 16
D gene: -
V gene: TRBV11-1
CDR3 protein: CASGLVGAIPNTEVFF
CDR3 DNA: TGTGCCAGCGGCTTAGTGGGCGCTATCCCGAACACTGAAGTTTTCTTT

clone size: -
J gene: TRBJ1-1
CDR3 length: 14
D gene: -
V gene: TRBV4-3
CDR3 protein: CASSLTDRKAETFF
CDR3 DNA: TGTGCCAGCAGCCTTACCGACAGGAAAGCTGAAACTTTCTTT

clone size: -
J gene: TRBJ1-2
CDR3 length: 12
D gene: -
V gene: TRBV11-2
CDR3 protein: CAKSPWGGGYTF
CDR3 DNA: TGTGCCAAGAGCCCTTGGGGAGGGGGCTACACCTTC

clone size: few
J gene: TRBJ2-7
CDR3 length: 9
D gene: -
V gene: TRBV29-1
CDR3 protein: CRALHEQYF
CDR3 DNA: TGCAGGGCGCTCCACGAGCAGTATTTC

clone size: -
J gene: TRBJ1-1
CDR3 length: 15
D gene: TRBD1
V gene: TRBV12-3/TRBV12-4
CDR3 protein: CVSSISRTGVAEAFF
CDR3 DNA: TGTGTCAGCAGTATATCCCGGACAGGGGTAGCTGAAGCTTTCTTT

clone size: -
J gene: TRBJ1-6
CDR3 length: 14
D gene: -
V gene: TRBV11-2
CDR3 protein: CASILEASNSPPHF
CDR3 DNA: TGTGCCAGCATCTTAGAAGCAAGTAATTCACCTCCCCACTTT

clone size: -
J gene: TRBJ1-1
CDR3 length: 13
D gene: -
V gene: TRBV5-1
CDR3 protein: CASSFTGNTGAFF
CDR3 DNA: TGCGCCAGCAGCTTTACAGGAAACACTGGAGCTTTCTTT

clone size: -
J gene: TRBJ2-2
CDR3 length: 17
D gene: -
V gene: TRBV6-2/TRBV6-3
CDR3 protein: CASSYTQQGANTGEMFF
CDR3 DNA: TGTGCCAGCAGTTACACCCAACAAGGGGCCAACACCGGGGAGATGTTTTTT

clone size: once
J gene: TRBJ2-3
CDR3 length: 15
D gene: -
V gene: TRBV10-1
CDR3 protein: CASSEVELVADTQYF
CDR3 DNA: TGCGCCAGCAGTGAAGTGGAACTAGTCGCGGATACGCAGTATTTT

clone size: -
J gene: TRBJ2-7
CDR3 length: 14
D gene: TRBD1
V gene: TRBV10-1
CDR3 protein: CASSAKTGTHEQYF
CDR3 DNA: TGCGCCAGCAGTGCGAAGACAGGGACCCACGAGCAGTACTTC

clone size: few
J gene: TRBJ1-1
CDR3 length: 14
D gene: -
V gene: TRBV29-1
CDR3 protein: CSIEGKAGKTEAFF
CDR3 DNA: TGCAGCATTGAAGGGAAAGCAGGGAAGACTGAAGCTTTCTTT

clone size: few
J gene: TRBJ1-2
CDR3 length: 14
D gene: -
V gene: TRBV19
CDR3 protein: CASSVRGDGYGYTF
CDR3 DNA: TGTGCCAGTAGTGTACGGGGGGACGGGTATGGCTACACCTTC

clone size: few
J gene: TRBJ1-6
CDR3 length: 14
D gene: -
V gene: TRBV11-2
CDR3 protein: CACSLGPLNSPLHF
CDR3 DNA: TGTGCCTGCAGCTTGGGACCTTTGAATTCACCTCTCCACTTT

clone size: many
J gene: TRBJ2-2
CDR3 length: 14
D gene: -
V gene: TRBV6-1
CDR3 protein: CASSYYMNTGELFF
CDR3 DNA: TGTGCCAGCAGTTATTACATGAACACCGGGGAGCTGTTTTTT

clone size: -
J gene: TRBJ2-1
CDR3 length: 17
D gene: TRBD2
V gene: TRBV7-3
CDR3 protein: CASSSCGELAGVNDQFF
CDR3 DNA: TGTGCCAGCAGCTCCTGCGGGGAACTAGCGGGGGTAAATGACCAGTTCTTC

clone size: -
J gene: TRBJ2-2
CDR3 length: 15
D gene: TRBD1
V gene: TRBV11-3
CDR3 protein: CAISPRDSNNGELFF
CDR3 DNA: TGTGCCATCAGCCCAAGGGACAGCAACAACGGGGAGTTGTTTTTT

clone size: few
J gene: TRBJ1-2
CDR3 length: 15
D gene: -
V gene: TRBV28
CDR3 protein: CASTPTPGPFYGYTF
CDR3 DNA: TGTGCCAGCACCCCGACACCGGGTCCCTTCTATGGCTACACCTTC

clone size: -
J gene: TRBJ2-7
CDR3 length: 15
D gene: -
V gene: TRBV11-3
CDR3 protein: CASSLYPARSNDQYF
CDR3 DNA: TGTGCCAGCAGCTTATATCCGGCTAGGTCGAACGATCAGTACTTC

clone size: -
J gene: TRBJ1-5
CDR3 length: 12
D gene: TRBD1
V gene: TRBV20-1
CDR3 protein: CSGQEGNQPQSF
CDR3 DNA: TGCAGCGGACAGGAGGGAAATCAGCCCCAGTCTTTT

clone size: few
J gene: TRBJ2-5
CDR3 length: 13
D gene: TRBD1
V gene: TRBV20-1
CDR3 protein: CILTQGAVKTQYF
CDR3 DNA: TGTATCCTCACACAGGGGGCGGTCAAGACCCAGTACTTC

clone size: -
J gene: TRBJ2-2
CDR3 length: 15
D gene: -
V gene: TRBV7-3
CDR3 protein: CASSVDRSNTVELFF
CDR3 DNA: TGTGCCAGCAGCGTGGACAGAAGTAACACCGTGGAGCTGTTTTTT

clone size: many
J gene: TRBJ1-6
CDR3 length: 18
D gene: TRBD1
V gene: TRBV4-2
CDR3 protein: CASSPGTGGVRENSPLHF
CDR3 DNA: TGTGCCAGCAGCCCTGGGACAGGGGGCGTACGCGAGAATTCACCCCTCCACTTT

clone size: few
J gene: TRBJ2-1
CDR3 length: 13
D gene: TRBD2
V gene: TRBV4-3
CDR3 protein: CASSQWGGNEQFF
CDR3 DNA: TGCGCCAGCAGCCAGTGGGGGGGCAATGAGCAGTTCTTC

clone size: few
J gene: TRBJ1-4
CDR3 length: 14
D gene: TRBD1
V gene: TRBV5-1
CDR3 protein: CASSWDRGNEKLFF
CDR3 DNA: TGCGCCAGCAGCTGGGACAGGGGCAATGAAAAACTGTTTTTT

clone size: -
J gene: TRBJ2-7
CDR3 length: 14
D gene: -
V gene: TRBV5-4
CDR3 protein: CASTLEGFSYEQYF
CDR3 DNA: TGTGCCAGCACCCTAGAGGGATTCTCCTACGAGCAGTACTTC

clone size: -
J gene: TRBJ2-5
CDR3 length: 14
D gene: -
V gene: TRBV20-1
CDR3 protein: CSPRDLGTLETKYF
CDR3 DNA: TGCAGTCCTAGAGATTTAGGCACCTTGGAGACCAAGTACTTC

clone size: many
J gene: TRBJ1-2
CDR3 length: 12
D gene: -
V gene: TRBV29-1
CDR3 protein: CSVFGGAYGYTF
CDR3 DNA: TGCAGCGTTTTTGGGGGCGCGTATGGCTACACCTTC

clone size: once
J gene: TRBJ2-2
CDR3 length: 14
D gene: -
V gene: TRBV24-1
CDR3 protein: CATSVGQNTGSCFF
CDR3 DNA: -

clone size: -
J gene: TRBJ2-3
CDR3 length: 14
D gene: -
V gene: TRBV5-5
CDR3 protein: CASSFVENTDTLYF
CDR3 DNA: TGTGCCAGCAGCTTTGTAGAGAACACAGATACGCTGTATTTT

clone size: -
J gene: TRBJ1-1
CDR3 length: 14
D gene: -
V gene: TRBV11-3
CDR3 protein: CASQAQDVNTKTFF
CDR3 DNA: TGCGCCAGCCAGGCCCAGGACGTGAACACTAAAACTTTCTTT

clone size: -
J gene: TRBJ1-6
CDR3 length: 17
D gene: -
V gene: TRBV28
CDR3 protein: CASSFWGGSSYNSPLNF
CDR3 DNA: TGTGCCAGCAGTTTTTGGGGGGGAAGCTCCTATAATTCACCCCTCAACTTT

clone size: -
J gene: TRBJ2-1
CDR3 length: 11
D gene: -
V gene: TRBV20-1
CDR3 protein: CSVRQVNEQFF
CDR3 DNA: TGCAGTGTTAGACAGGTCAATGAGCAATTCTTC

clone size: -
J gene: TRBJ1-2
CDR3 length: 15
D gene: -
V gene: TRBV6-6
CDR3 protein: CASSYLGGINYGYIF
CDR3 DNA: TGTGCCAGCAGTTATCTTGGAGGGATAAACTATGGCTACATCTTC

clone size: many
J gene: TRBJ2-7
CDR3 length: 14
D gene: -
V gene: TRBV6-6
CDR3 protein: CASSYSAKKYEQYF
CDR3 DNA: TGTGCCAGCAGTTACTCGGCAAAGAAGTACGAGCAGTACTTC

clone size: -
J gene: TRBJ2-3
CDR3 length: 15
D gene: TRBD1
V gene: TRBV12-3/TRBV12-4
CDR3 protein: CVSSGGQGGTDTQYF
CDR3 DNA: TGTGTCAGCAGTGGAGGACAGGGGGGCACAGATACGCAGTATTTT

clone size: few
J gene: TRBJ2-1
CDR3 length: 16
D gene: -
V gene: TRBV14
CDR3 protein: CAISQDQGGVRYEQFF
CDR3 DNA: TGTGCCATCAGCCAAGATCAAGGAGGAGTAAGGTATGAGCAGTTCTTC

clone size: -
J gene: TRBJ2-7
CDR3 length: 13
D gene: -
V gene: TRBV13
CDR3 protein: CARSLAKLGEQYF
CDR3 DNA: TGTGCCAGGAGCCTCGCCAAGTTGGGCGAGCAATACTTC

clone size: -
J gene: TRBJ2-2
CDR3 length: 15
D gene: -
V gene: TRBV11-2
CDR3 protein: CASSLEWGNTEELFF
CDR3 DNA: TGTGCCAGCAGTTTAGAGTGGGGGAACACCGAGGAGCTGTTTTTT

clone size: -
J gene: TRBJ1-1
CDR3 length: 15
D gene: TRBD1
V gene: TRBV20-1
CDR3 protein: CSVRDQAGGVTEAFF
CDR3 DNA: TGCAGTGTTAGAGATCAGGCAGGGGGAGTCACTGAAGCTTTCTTT

clone size: many
J gene: TRBJ1-1
CDR3 length: 11
D gene: -
V gene: TRBV12-3/TRBV12-4
CDR3 protein: CASSLDTEAFF
CDR3 DNA: TGTGCCAGCAGTTTGGACACTGAAGCTTTCTTT